The 25 T cell receptor beta chains reported below all come from one sample, sequenced in a study of human T cells and chemical hapten exposure (dated by TCRdb to the early 2020s). The method behind the library was RACE. Sequencing relied on a NextSeq 500. Through fastp at Q25 and MiXCR, TCRdb rebuilt clones from the public reads, retaining in-frame beta chains. Every distinct CDR3 protein forms one entry, paired with its most common genes and DNA. This sample comprises 150,000 to 200,000 distinct CDR3 sequences, about 14% of them detected only once. The ten largest clones represent about 1.7% of the sample. The sample's time point label, decoded: patch test 1, 2 weeks after DPC sensitization. The treatment or condition label here, explained by the study, means: therapeutic diphenylcyclopropenone sensitization with weekly scalp DPC. The specimen comprised whole blood, sampled in connection with sensitization to the hapten diphenylcyclopropenone (DPC). The receptors originated from a woman aged 25 to 39 with alopecia areata. Some clones in this sample may be carry-over from other donors' samples.

The rearrangement uses TRBV20-1 and TRBJ2-7, with 10 positions matching TRBD1. The CDR3 is made up of 15 amino acids. V was pared by 3 bases and J by 2 bases, with 7 bases of the junction left unmatched. CDR1 and CDR2 (germline): DFQATT, SNEGSKA (reference sequence). In DNA form, the CDR3 reads TGCAGTGCTAGCCTCCGGGACAGGGGCGCCTACGAGCAGTACTTC. It is translated as CSASLRDRGAYEQYF.

This clonotype was seen a few times. The rearrangement joins TRBV12-3 or TRBV12-4 to TRBJ2-5, with 9 bases aligning to TRBD1. This CDR3 spans 15 amino acids. V dropped 5 bases and J dropped 3; count of bases not matched to a gene: 7. The CDR3 sequence is CASSPSDRGEETQYF. The CDR3, as DNA: TGTGCCAGCAGTCCCTCGGACAGGGGTGAAGAGACCCAGTACTTC.

This clonotype was detected once. The genes are TRBV6-1 and TRBJ2-7; no clear D gene. The germline V and J ends were trimmed by 8 bases and 5 bases, with 16 bases remaining between them. CDR1 MNHNS and CDR2 SASEGT come from the germline V gene. The CDR3 contains 13 residues. CDR3 bases: TGTGCCAGCCGTTCATCAATACTCCACGAGCAGTACTTC. Protein product: CASRSSILHEQYF.

The gene calls are TRBV7-9 and TRBJ2-5; D remains unclear. Germline CDR1 and CDR2: SEHNR and FQNEAQ (reference sequence). Trimming took 1 base from V and 5 from J, leaving 11 bases between them. The CDR3 has 14 amino acids. The CDR3, as DNA: TGTGCCAGCAGCTTAGGTGGGGTTAAGGAGACCCAGTACTTC. Translated, it gives CASSLGGVKETQYF.

J is TRBJ2-5 and V is TRBV10-2, with 8 bases aligning to TRBD2. CDR1 and CDR2 (germline): WSHSY, SAAADI. J gave up 4 bases and V 3 bases, and 10 bases lay outside the gene matches. The CDR3 runs 16 residues. In DNA, the CDR3 is TGCGCCAGCAGTGATCTTATGGCGGGAGGACGAGAGACCCAGTACTTC. Its protein product is CASSDLMAGGRETQYF.

With respect to this clonotype: At one end the junction does not follow the germline gene, possibly because of a read error. The CDR3, as DNA: TGTGTCAGCTCACAGACCTGGGACAGGGAGGATGGCTACACCTTC. Translating gives CVSSQTWDREDGYTF. The chain couples TRBV18 to TRBJ1-2; 9 bases line up with TRBD1. The length of the CDR3 is 15 residues. Germline values: CDR1 KGHSH, CDR2 LQKENI.

In its sample, this clonotype was seen a few times. This sequence joins TRBV5-1 and TRBJ2-5, with TRBD2 identical over 8 bases. This CDR3 has 15 residues. Germline loops: CDR1 SGHRS, CDR2 YFSETQ. The V segment lost 4 bases and the J segment 7 bases; nucleotides outside the gene matches: 12. The CDR3 sequence: CASSPQPGLEGTQYF. CDR3 coding DNA: TGCGCCAGCAGCCCTCAACCGGGACTAGAAGGGACCCAGTACTTC.

The V call is TRBV12-3 or TRBV12-4, the J call TRBJ1-5; 7 nucleotides agree with TRBD1. After removal of 5 bases from V and 6 bases from J, the junction contained 7 bases not matched to a gene. CDR3 length equals 14 residues. DNA for the CDR3: TGTGCCAGCAGTCCAGGGGGGTGGGGTCAGCCCCAGCATTTT. It yields the protein CASSPGGWGQPQHF.

This clonotype was counted ten times or more. This chain uses TRBV7-9 with TRBJ1-2, with TRBD1 matching over 7 bases. Per germline, CDR1 SEHNR and CDR2 FQNEAQ (reference sequence). The CDR3 has 14 amino acids. With 5 bases clipped from V and 4 bases from J, the junction kept 7 bases outside the gene matches. The CDR3 is CASSRTGGGYGYTF. CDR3 nucleotide sequence: TGTGCCAGCAGCCGGACAGGAGGGGGCTATGGCTACACCTTC.

The CDR3 loop is CASSTGLAGADEQFF. The CDR3 region has the DNA TGTGCCAGCAGCACTGGACTAGCGGGAGCGGATGAGCAGTTCTTC. The chain is built from TRBV5-5 and TRBJ2-1, with TRBD2 matching over 13 bases. The germline V gene has CDR1 SGHKS and CDR2 YYEKEE (reference sequence). This CDR3 is built from 15 residues. V lost 4 bases to trimming and J lost 8 bases; unmatched junction nucleotides: 6. The whole variable domain, filled in from reference TRBV5-5 and TRBJ2-1, reads DAGVTQSPTHLIKTRGQQVTLRCSPISGHKSVSWYQQVLGQGPQFIFQYYEKEERGRGNFPDRFSARQFPNYSSELNVNALLLGDSALYLCASSTGLAGADEQFFGPGTRLTVL.

The chain recombines TRBV15 with TRBJ1-4; no reliable D call. The V gene's germline CDR1 is LNHNV and CDR2 YYDKDF (reference sequence). This CDR3 has 14 amino acids. V lost 3 bases to trimming and J lost 2 bases, with 7 bases between them. The CDR3 nucleotides read TGTGCCACCAGCAGGACAAACACTAATGAAAAACTGTTTTTT. It yields the protein CATSRTNTNEKLFF.

The CDR3 DNA reads TGTGCCAGCAGCCTCGACAGGGTAGGATCACCCCTCCACTTT. Translating it yields CASSLDRVGSPLHF. This chain links TRBV6-2 or TRBV6-3 with TRBJ1-6; TRBD1 aligns across 7 bases. This CDR3 has 14 residues. Germline V gives CDR1 MNHEY, CDR2 SVGEGT. The J segment lost 10 bases and the V segment lost 6 bases, leaving 9 bases of the junction unmatched.

The chain joins TRBV6-2 or TRBV6-3 to TRBJ1-1; possible D gene TRBD1, 5 bases. CDR3 length equals 14 residues. V lost 5 bases and J 1 base, leaving 11 bases between the germline ends. Germline CDR1 and CDR2: MNHEY and SVGEGT. CDR3 loop: CASSGTLSNTEAFF. Here the CDR3 DNA reads TGTGCCAGCAGTGGGACCCTGTCGAACACTGAAGCTTTCTTT.

The genes are TRBV5-1 and TRBJ1-1, with D hard to call. Germline V gene data show CDR1 as SGHRS and CDR2 as YFSETQ. V was pared by 4 bases and J by 3 bases, with 10 bases between. This CDR3 contains 13 residues. The CDR3 is CASSTQVDTEAFF. DNA for the CDR3: TGCGCCAGCAGCACGCAGGTGGACACTGAAGCTTTCTTT.

In its sample, this clonotype was seen many times. The rearrangement links TRBV29-1 to TRBJ2-7, with 8 bases lining up with TRBD2. V lost 2 bases and J lost 6; bases outside the gene matches: 6. The CDR3 consists of 13 residues. From germline, CDR1 is SQVTM and CDR2 ANQGSEA. The CDR3 sequence is CSVESRGGFEQYF. CDR3 nucleotide sequence: TGCAGCGTTGAAAGCCGGGGGGGCTTCGAGCAGTACTTC.

This clonotype was counted only a few times. V gene TRBV7-6 combines with J gene TRBJ2-2; possibly TRBD1 for D (6 bases). The CDR3 is made up of 13 amino acids. CDR1 is SGHVS, CDR2 FNYEAQ, per germline. V was pared by 3 bases and J by 5 bases, with 7 bases between. CDR3 sequence reads: CASSFDRTGELFF. CDR3 DNA sequence: TGTGCCAGCAGCTTCGACAGGACCGGGGAGCTGTTTTTT.

J is TRBJ2-3 and V is TRBV12-3 or TRBV12-4, with 13 bases that match TRBD2. V dropped 4 bases and J dropped 8; count of bases not matched to a gene: 6. CDR3 length: 15 amino acids. The CDR3 loop is CASSSGTSGVSTQYF. The CDR3 nucleotides are TGTGCCAGCAGTTCAGGGACTAGCGGGGTTTCTACGCAGTATTTT.

V gene TRBV20-1 combines with J gene TRBJ1-1; D not resolved. CDR3 length equals 11 residues. V lost 6 bases, J lost 7 bases, and 12 bases lay in between. CDR1 and CDR2 from the germline V gene are DFQATT and SNEGSKA (reference sequence). The CDR3 here is CSAGRAGEAFF. CDR3 sequence (DNA): TGCAGTGCCGGTCGAGCCGGTGAAGCTTTCTTT.

This chain joins TRBV19 and TRBJ1-1, with 7 bases identical to TRBD1. Unmatched junction bases numbered 9, after V lost 10 bases and J lost 1 base. Germline CDR1 and CDR2: LNHDA and SQIVND (reference sequence). CDR3 size: 14 residues. Here the CDR3 reads CATTTGIRNTEAFF. Written as DNA, the CDR3 is TGTGCCACAACGACAGGGATCCGGAACACTGAAGCTTTCTTT.

This clonotype has only a few counts. The V call is TRBV19, the J call TRBJ1-2; D is uncertain. The CDR3 has 12 residues. Germline lookup yields CDR1 LNHDA and CDR2 SQIVND (reference sequence). V was clipped by 5 bases and J by 3 bases, with 7 bases between them. The CDR3 coding sequence is TGTGCCAGTAGTCGGGCCTACTATGGCTACACCTTC. Its translation is CASSRAYYGYTF.

This clonotype was seen ten or more times. This rearrangement joins TRBV12-3 or TRBV12-4 to TRBJ1-1; no definite D call. There are 13 residues in the CDR3. The V gene lost 3 bases and the J gene lost 2 bases, with 7 bases spanning the gap. The CDR3: CASSFAGNTEAFF. The CDR3, as DNA: TGTGCCAGCAGTTTTGCGGGTAACACTGAAGCTTTCTTT.

Only a few counts were recorded for this clonotype. The rearrangement links TRBV7-9 to TRBJ2-7, with TRBD2 identical over 10 bases. CDR1 is SEHNR, CDR2 FQNEAQ, per germline (reference sequence). V lost 7 bases, J lost 5 bases, and 11 bases stayed unmatched. The CDR3 extends over 15 amino acids. DNA for the CDR3: TGTGCCAGCATTCCTAGCGGGAGTCCCTATAACGAGCAGTACTTC. Its protein product is CASIPSGSPYNEQYF.

There are a few counts of this clonotype. The chain joins TRBV6-1 to TRBJ2-7; D might be TRBD1 (6 bases). Trimming pared 6 bases from V and 4 bases from J, leaving 10 bases between. This CDR3 has 12 residues. The germline V gene encodes CDR1 MNHNS and CDR2 SASEGT. The CDR3 DNA sequence: TGTGCCAGCAGGGAAAGGGGGTACGAGCAGTACTTC. It yields the protein CASRERGYEQYF.

This clonotype appeared many times. The chain links TRBV6-2 or TRBV6-3 to TRBJ2-1; tentative D call: TRBD2 (5 bases). V lost 5 bases, J lost 3 bases, and 8 bases lay in between. The CDR3 has 13 amino acids. Germline V gene sequence: CDR1 MNHEY, CDR2 SVGEGT. In DNA, the CDR3 is TGTGCCAGCAGTCCCCGGGACTACAATGAGCAGTTCTTC. The encoded protein is CASSPRDYNEQFF.

The chain links TRBV5-1 to TRBJ2-1; no firm D call. The CDR3 loop spans 13 amino acids. V gave up 2 bases and J gave up 6 bases, with 9 bases separating them. Germline V CDR1 and CDR2: SGHRS, YFSETQ. The CDR3 here is CASSFDRGNEQFF. CDR3 coding DNA: TGCGCCAGCAGCTTTGACCGCGGCAATGAGCAGTTCTTC.